This T cell receptor beta chain was identified during a study of blood T cell repertoires in COVID-19. Study-wide context: PBMCs, B-cell-depleted T cells, or T cells provided the cDNA or gDNA that made up the material.

TCRdb's copy holds only in-frame clones and misses some; the assay was immunoSEQ multiplex PCR. The repertoire has 200,000 to 300,000 clones, roughly 89% of them found once; the top ten carry under 5%. V lost 2 bases and J lost 4, with 14 bases in between. The CDR3 is made up of 15 amino acids. Germline V gives CDR1 SGDLS, CDR2 YYNGEE. The receptor was isolated from a woman younger than 45 who had recovered from COVID-19. Material for sequencing was PBMCs or T cells enriched from blood (not recorded which). The chain is built from TRBV9 and TRBJ2-3; TRBD2 is a possible D gene (6 bases). Here the CDR3 reads CASSVGGARADTQYF. Here the CDR3 DNA reads TGTGCCAGCAGCGTTGGAGGGGCCCGGGCAGATACGCAGTATTTT.